This entry lists 25 T cell receptor beta chains sequenced from one sample in a study of technical replicates of blood from four donors. Repertoires were generated with immunoSEQ multiplex PCR, while TCRdb's copy carries only in-frame clones and drops some. The sample shows 87,000 or so clones, 95% of them seen only once. Sequenced sample: T cells isolated from PBMCs. The receptor set was obtained from a human donor in good health.

The chain is built from TRBV29-1 and TRBJ1-5; 7 bases match TRBD1. This CDR3 region has 13 residues. With V trimmed by 4 bases and J by 6 bases, 6 bases remained unmatched. Germline V gene data show CDR1 as SQVTM and CDR2 as ANQGSEA. The CDR3 region is CSVATGVGQPQHF. CDR3 nucleotides: TGCAGCGTTGCTACAGGGGTGGGTCAGCCCCAGCATTTT.

This clone came up once. The chain links TRBV18 to TRBJ2-7, with a possible D match to TRBD2 (7 bases). Trimming pared 6 bases from V and 1 base from J, leaving 16 bases between. Germline V gives CDR1 KGHSH, CDR2 LQKENI. This CDR3 is built from 15 residues. CDR3 amino acids: CASSPLRGASYEQYF. As DNA, the CDR3 is TGTGCCAGCTCTCCTCTCCGGGGGGCTTCCTACGAGCAGTACTTC.

The V gene is TRBV10-3, the J gene TRBJ1-2; TRBD1 aligns across 7 bases. This CDR3 has 14 amino acids. Germline V gene lookup returns CDR1 ENHRY and CDR2 SYGVKD. The J segment lost 1 base and the V segment lost 11 bases, leaving 10 bases of the junction unmatched. In DNA form, the CDR3 reads TGTGCCGCCCGGACAGGTTCTAATAACTATGGCTACACCTTC. Amino acid sequence: CAARTGSNNYGYTF.

This chain links TRBV28 with TRBJ2-1, with 8 bases lining up with TRBD1. The CDR3 totals 15 residues. V gave up 5 bases and J gave up 4 bases; unmatched junction bases: 7. CDR1 and CDR2 (germline): MDHEN, SYDVKM. The CDR3 protein is CASSLRTGIYNEQFF. The CDR3 DNA sequence: TGTGCCAGCAGTCTGAGGACAGGGATATACAATGAGCAGTTCTTC.

CDR3 in DNA: TGCGCCAGCAGCCCCATGGAGGGATGGGAGACCCAGTACTTC. It yields the protein CASSPMEGWETQYF. The chain uses TRBV4-1 and TRBJ2-5; possibly TRBD2 for D (6 bases). The CDR3 has 14 residues. Deletions cut 4 bases from V and 5 bases from J, with 14 bases between. Germline V gene sequence: CDR1 MGHRA, CDR2 YSYEKL.

CDR3 coding DNA: TGTGCCAGTAGTATATTGGCTGGGGCGGACACTGAAGCTTTCTTT. Residues: CASSILAGADTEAFF. V is TRBV19 and J is TRBJ1-1; possibly TRBD1 for D (5 bases). CDR1 LNHDA and CDR2 SQIVND come from the germline V gene (reference sequence). This CDR3 is built from 15 residues. Trimming stripped 2 bases from V and 3 bases from J, with 13 bases between. The entire variable domain, with the rest obtained from reference TRBV19 and TRBJ1-1, is as follows: DGGITQSPKYLFRKEGQNVTLSCEQNLNHDAMYWYRQDPGQGLRLIYYSQIVNDFQKGDIAEGYSVSREKKESFPLTVTSAQKNPTAFYLCASSILAGADTEAFFGQGTRLTVV.

The J gene is TRBJ2-7, the V gene TRBV14, with 8 bases aligning to TRBD2. The germline V gene encodes CDR1 SGHDN and CDR2 FVKESK. The V segment lost 4 bases and the J segment 5 bases; nucleotides outside the gene matches: 1. This CDR3 region has 12 residues. The CDR3 here is CASSPGGHEQYF. The DNA of the CDR3 is TGTGCCAGCAGCCCGGGGGGGCACGAGCAGTACTTC.

The rearrangement links TRBV28 to TRBJ2-1; TRBD1 agrees at 7 bases. CDR1 is MDHEN, CDR2 SYDVKM, per germline. Germline trimming cut 6 bases from V and 3 bases from J; bases unmatched to any gene: 8. The CDR3 covers 15 residues. This CDR3 is CASRPDRVLYNEQFF. CDR3 in DNA: TGTGCCAGCAGGCCCGACAGGGTCCTCTACAATGAGCAGTTCTTC.

V is TRBV11-2 and J is TRBJ1-1; D is possibly TRBD1 (6 bases). Trimming pared 8 bases from V and 10 bases from J, leaving 17 bases between. The CDR3 covers 12 residues. Germline CDR1 SGHAT, CDR2 FQNNGV. CDR3 protein: CASGRDISGAFF. The CDR3 bases are TGTGCCAGCGGCCGGGACATCAGCGGAGCTTTCTTT. Full variable domain (rest looked up from reference TRBV11-2 and TRBJ1-1): EAGVAQSPRYKIIEKRQSVAFWCNPISGHATLYWYQQILGQGPKLLIQFQNNGVVDDSQLPKDRFSAERLKGVDSTLKIQPAKLEDSAVYLCASGRDISGAFFGQGTRLTVV.

V is TRBV28 and J is TRBJ1-5, with TRBD1 identical over 11 bases. The CDR3 covers 15 residues. The junction had 3 bases not matched to a gene; V was cut back by 2 bases and J by 6 bases. Germline V CDR1 and CDR2: MDHEN, SYDVKM. The CDR3 protein is CASSLRGQGAQPQHF. The CDR3 DNA follows: TGTGCCAGCAGTTTACGTGGACAGGGGGCTCAGCCCCAGCATTTT. The variable domain in full, with the rest retrieved from reference TRBV28 and TRBJ1-5, is DVKVTQSSRYLVKRTGEKVFLECVQDMDHENMFWYRQDPGLGLRLIYFSYDVKMKEKGDIPEGYSVSREKKERFSLILESASTNQTSMYLCASSLRGQGAQPQHFGDGTRLSIL.

V and J are TRBV19 and TRBJ2-1; 12 bases line up with TRBD1. This CDR3 spans 13 amino acids. V shed 9 bases, J shed 8 bases, and the junction held 5 bases outside the gene matches. Germline CDR1 LNHDA, CDR2 SQIVND (reference sequence). The CDR3: CASGGQGAYEQFF. DNA of the CDR3: TGTGCCAGCGGGGGACAGGGGGCATATGAGCAGTTCTTC.

The chain recombines TRBV28 with TRBJ2-3, with TRBD1 matching over 8 bases. The CDR3 has 12 amino acids. Per the germline V gene, CDR1 is MDHEN and CDR2 is SYDVKM. For the CDR3, the DNA is TGTACTCGATCAGGGGGCGTGGATACGCAGTATTTT. This gives the protein CTRSGGVDTQYF.

The genes are TRBV4-1 and TRBJ2-1; TRBD1 agrees at 7 bases. V gave up 4 bases and J gave up 6 bases; unmatched junction bases: 9. CDR1 and CDR2 (germline): MGHRA, YSYEKL. This CDR3 is built from 15 residues. The CDR3 here is CASSPGQRGSNEQFF. In DNA, the CDR3 is TGCGCCAGCAGCCCGGGACAGAGAGGTTCCAATGAGCAGTTCTTC.

The CDR3 sequence is CASGQGIESYEQYF. The CDR3 DNA reads as TGTGCCAGCGGACAGGGAATCGAATCCTACGAGCAGTACTTC. This chain links TRBV19 with TRBJ2-7; 8 positions match TRBD1. Losses at the gene ends were 9 bases for V and 1 base for J; bases not matched to a gene: 8. The CDR3 sequence is 14 residues long. Germline CDR1 LNHDA, CDR2 SQIVND (reference sequence).

The CDR3 loop reads CASSLQGMYEQYF. The CDR3 DNA reads TGTGCCAGCAGCTTACAGGGGATGTACGAGCAGTACTTC. The gene calls are TRBV7-9 and TRBJ2-7; possibly TRBD1 for D (6 bases). Germline loops: CDR1 SEHNR, CDR2 FQNEAQ (reference sequence). This CDR3 spans 13 amino acids. V lost 2 bases, J lost 4 bases, and 9 bases lay in between.

This sequence joins TRBV7-2 and TRBJ2-1; no firm D call. Per germline, CDR1 SGHTA and CDR2 FQGNSA. V lost 5 bases and J lost 0, with 11 bases in between. CDR3 size: 15 residues. The CDR3 nucleotides are TGTGCCAGCAGCATTAGTACTTACTCCTACAATGAGCAGTTCTTC. Translated: CASSISTYSYNEQFF.

The chain links TRBV7-2 to TRBJ2-1, with D perhaps matching TRBD1 (6 bases). Deletions cut 5 bases from V and 6 bases from J, with 11 bases between. CDR1 and CDR2 (germline): SGHTA, FQGNSA. The CDR3 spans 13 residues. The CDR3 DNA reads as TGTGCCAGCAGCCCATGGGACACCAATGAGCAGTTCTTC. This sequence encodes CASSPWDTNEQFF.

The chain couples TRBV7-9 to TRBJ2-1; 9 bases agree with TRBD2. Germline assignment: CDR1 SEHNR and CDR2 FQNEAQ (reference sequence). The CDR3 totals 14 residues. Trimming took 5 bases from V and 7 from J; bases not matched to a gene: 6. This chain's CDR3 is CASSHSGSFNEQFF. The DNA of the CDR3 is TGTGCCAGCAGCCATAGCGGGAGCTTTAATGAGCAGTTCTTC.

The chain joins TRBV7-2 to TRBJ2-5; TRBD2 matches at 7 bases. CDR3 size: 17 residues. Germline V gene data show CDR1 as SGHTA and CDR2 as FQGNSA. The V gene end was trimmed by 0 bases and the J gene end by 5 bases; junction bases not matched to a gene: 12. The CDR3 DNA is TGTGCCAGCAGCTTAGCAGCGCGGCGGGAGTTGGAGGAGACCCAGTACTTC. It translates to CASSLAARRELEETQYF.

The rearrangement uses TRBV27 and TRBJ2-7, with a weak D call TRBD2 (6 bases). Trimming took off 6 bases at V and 5 bases at J, with 20 bases between the two ends. Germline values: CDR1 MNHEY, CDR2 SMNVEV (reference sequence). The CDR3 has 15 residues. CDR3 DNA sequence: TGTGCCAGCAGCCTAACTAGCTTATTGAGGCACGAGCAGTACTTC. Encoded protein: CASSLTSLLRHEQYF.

The chain links TRBV5-6 to TRBJ2-1; TRBD1 matches at 8 bases. Germline CDR1 is SGHDT and CDR2 is YYEEEE. The CDR3 runs 15 residues. After removal of 3 bases from V and 9 bases from J, the junction contained 11 bases not matched to a gene. CDR3 sequence (DNA): TGTGCCAGCAGCTGGACAGGGAGCGGAAATACTGAGCAGTTCTTC. Translation: CASSWTGSGNTEQFF.

The genes are TRBV29-1 and TRBJ1-3; D not resolved. Germline CDR1 reads SQVTM; CDR2 reads ANQGSEA. Trimming cost V 4 bases and J 0 bases, with 10 bases left between them. This CDR3 region has 14 residues. Written as DNA, the CDR3 is TGCAGCGTTGTATGGGCCCTCTCTGGAAACACCATATATTTT. As protein: CSVVWALSGNTIYF.

The table lists this clone with a count of one. The chain joins TRBV6-1 to TRBJ1-4; 11 bases match TRBD1. Germline assignment: CDR1 MNHNS and CDR2 SASEGT. This CDR3 contains 17 residues. V gave up 2 bases and J gave up 4 bases; unmatched junction bases: 6. The chain's CDR3 is CASSEWDRGFINEKLFF. CDR3 nucleotides: TGTGCCAGCAGTGAATGGGACAGGGGGTTTATTAATGAAAAACTGTTTTTT.

The rearrangement uses TRBV6-1 and TRBJ2-7, with 10 bases identical to TRBD2. J was trimmed by 0 bases and V by 2 bases; bases with no gene match: 4. Germline V gives CDR1 MNHNS, CDR2 SASEGT. The length of the CDR3 is 16 residues. Here the CDR3 reads CASSEIWTSGSYEQYF. The CDR3 DNA sequence: TGTGCCAGCAGTGAAATTTGGACTAGCGGCTCCTACGAGCAGTACTTC.

The CDR3 loop is CASSLGQGGTKNIQYF. CDR3 nucleotide sequence: TGTGCCAGCAGCTTAGGGCAGGGGGGAACCAAAAACATTCAGTACTTC. This rearrangement joins TRBV7-2 to TRBJ2-4, with D tentatively TRBD1 (7 bases). The length of the CDR3 is 16 residues. The V end was cut by 1 base, the J end by 2 bases, with 12 bases between. Looked up from germline, CDR1 is SGHTA and CDR2 is FQGNSA. The full variable domain, with the rest looked up from reference TRBV7-2 and TRBJ2-4, is GAGVSQSPSNKVTEKGKDVELRCDPISGHTALYWYRQSLGQGLEFLIYFQGNSAPDKSGLPSDRFSAERTGGSVSTLTIQRTQQEDSAVYLCASSLGQGGTKNIQYFGAGTRLSVL.